This T cell receptor (beta chain) was observed in a study of blood T cell repertoires in COVID-19. Across the study: PBMCs, B-cell-depleted T cells, or T cells were the source of the cDNA or gDNA that made up the material.

Original processing methods: Cell counts per sample came from amplifying reference gene primers. TCRdb's copy holds only in-frame clones and misses some; the assay was immunoSEQ multiplex PCR. Clonal size and the V and J genes are those of that table, whereas D and trimming came from the DNA. Of under 200,000 clones listed, 87% were seen once; the top ten hold about a tenth. Trimming stripped 7 bases from V and 5 bases from J, with 11 bases between. CDR3 size: 12 residues. Germline values: CDR1 LNHDA, CDR2 SQIVND (reference sequence). The specimen sequenced was peripheral blood. The rearrangement links TRBV19 to TRBJ1-1; D is possibly TRBD1 (6 bases). This clonotype was obtained from a woman between 65 and 79 years old with COVID-19, enrolled during active disease. CDR3 sequence (DNA): TGTGCCAGTAATTACAGGGATACTGAAGCTTTCTTT. Amino acid sequence: CASNYRDTEAFF. Drawing the rest from reference TRBV19 and TRBJ1-1, the complete variable domain is DGGITQSPKYLFRKEGQNVTLSCEQNLNHDAMYWYRQDPGQGLRLIYYSQIVNDFQKGDIAEGYSVSREKKESFPLTVTSAQKNPTAFYLCASNYRDTEAFFGQGTRLTVV.